A single sample gave rise to the 24 T cell receptor beta chains below, sequenced in a study of T cell changes during pregnancy in multiple sclerosis. The repertoire was sequenced with immunoSEQ multiplex PCR; TCRdb's copy has only in-frame clones and lacks some. The sample yields some 68,000 clones, about nine tenths seen once. Source: peripheral blood, taken in the second trimester of pregnancy. Receptors were obtained from a female donor with multiple sclerosis, enrolled in a pregnancy study.

The J gene is TRBJ2-2, the V gene TRBV13; 7 bases map to TRBD2. The CDR3 sequence is 16 residues long. The junction had 8 bases not matched to a gene; V was cut back by 2 bases and J by 5 bases. CDR1 and CDR2 (germline): PRHDT, FYEKMQ (reference sequence). The CDR3 nucleotides are TGTGCCAGCAGCTTAATCCCGCGGGGGTGGACCGGGGAGCTGTTTTTT. Protein product: CASSLIPRGWTGELFF.

This chain links TRBV6-5 with TRBJ2-5; 7 nucleotides align to TRBD1. Per the germline V gene, CDR1 is MNHEY and CDR2 is SVGAGI. Trimming cost V 5 bases and J 5 bases; bases outside gene matches: 11. The CDR3 covers 15 residues. CDR3 nucleotides: TGTGCCAGCAGTCCCTGGACAGGAAGGGCCGAGACCCAGTACTTC. Residues: CASSPWTGRAETQYF.

V gene TRBV29-1 combines with J gene TRBJ2-1, with D possibly being TRBD1 (6 bases). The V end was cut by 4 bases, the J end by 9 bases, with 13 bases between. The germline CDR1 and CDR2 sequences are SQVTM and ANQGSEA. This CDR3 contains 12 residues. CDR3 in amino acids: CSVGAGAGEQFF. The CDR3 nucleotides are TGCAGCGTTGGGGCAGGGGCTGGTGAGCAGTTCTTC.

This chain joins TRBV6-5 and TRBJ2-7; TRBD2 agrees at 7 bases. V lost 8 bases and J lost 1; bases outside the gene matches: 11. The germline V gene has CDR1 MNHEY and CDR2 SVGAGI. The CDR3 is 15 residues long. Written as DNA, the CDR3 is TGTGCCAGCCACCCGGGACTAACCAAGTCCTACGAGCAGTACTTC. Protein: CASHPGLTKSYEQYF.

The chain combines TRBV19 with TRBJ2-3; D perhaps matches TRBD2 (6 bases). This CDR3 has 16 amino acids. Per germline, CDR1 LNHDA and CDR2 SQIVND (reference sequence). Trimming removed 1 base from V and 1 base from J, with 12 bases in between. The CDR3 region has the DNA TGTGCCAGTAGTATAGTCGCAGGAGGGGGCACAGATACGCAGTATTTT. This translates into CASSIVAGGGTDTQYF.

The chain joins TRBV6-6 to TRBJ1-5, with 8 nucleotides matching TRBD1. V gave up 5 bases and J gave up 4 bases; unmatched junction bases: 4. CDR1 and CDR2 (germline): MNHNY, SVGAGI (reference sequence). CDR3 length: 14 amino acids. DNA of the CDR3: TGTGCCAGCAGTCAGGACAGGGTAAATCAGCCCCAGCATTTT. It translates to CASSQDRVNQPQHF.

This clone was picked up one time. V and J are TRBV5-6 and TRBJ2-7, with 9 bases that match TRBD1. The length of the CDR3 is 17 residues. Germline trimming cut 4 bases from V and 4 bases from J; bases unmatched to any gene: 15. Germline CDR1 and CDR2: SGHDT and YYEEEE. CDR3 amino acids: CASSLRRGTGIIYEQYF. The CDR3 nucleotides read TGTGCCAGCAGCCTCCGCCGCGGGACAGGGATAATATACGAGCAGTACTTC.

This clone was seen a single time. The rearrangement uses TRBV6-5 and TRBJ1-1, with D perhaps TRBD1 (6 bases). The CDR3 has 16 amino acids. With 2 bases removed from V and 0 bases from J, the gap between germline ends came to 13 bases. CDR1 is MNHEY, CDR2 SVGAGI, per germline. The CDR3 reads CASSYGTIFMNTEAFF. CDR3 DNA sequence: TGTGCCAGCAGTTACGGGACAATATTTATGAACACTGAAGCTTTCTTT.

The chain is built from TRBV19 and TRBJ1-1; TRBD1 is a possible D gene (6 bases). V lost 5 bases and J 1 base, leaving 8 bases between the germline ends. Germline V gene lookup returns CDR1 LNHDA and CDR2 SQIVND (reference sequence). This CDR3 is 13 amino acids long. CDR3 amino acids: CASSSRGNTEAFF. Here the CDR3 DNA reads TGTGCCAGTAGTTCCAGGGGGAACACTGAAGCTTTCTTT.

The rearrangement links TRBV5-1 to TRBJ1-2; 11 bases agree with TRBD1. The CDR3 length is 15 residues. CDR1 is SGHRS, CDR2 YFSETQ, per germline. Unmatched junction bases numbered 8, after V lost 6 bases and J lost 4 bases. The DNA for the CDR3 is TGCGCCAGCACCTCTAGCGGGACAGGGGGCTATGGCTACACCTTC. Translation: CASTSSGTGGYGYTF.

This clone has a single count. V is TRBV27 and J is TRBJ2-6, with D possibly TRBD2 on 5 matching bases. V was clipped by 4 bases and J by 4 bases, with 17 bases between them. This CDR3 region has 17 residues. CDR1 is MNHEY and CDR2 is SMNVEV in the germline V gene (reference sequence). The CDR3 nucleotides read TGTGCCAGCAGTTACTTAAATTCACGAGGGGGGGCCAACGTCCTGACTTTC. Translating gives CASSYLNSRGGANVLTF.

The genes are TRBV11-2 and TRBJ2-3; 12 bases align to TRBD1. The CDR3 spans 18 residues. The junction had 10 bases not matched to a gene; V was cut back by 1 base and J by 5 bases. Germline V CDR1 and CDR2: SGHAT, FQNNGV. The CDR3: CASSLAGPGQGARDTQYF. In nucleotides, the CDR3 is TGTGCCAGCAGCTTAGCCGGGCCGGGACAGGGGGCGCGAGATACGCAGTATTTT. The full variable domain, rest sourced from reference TRBV11-2 and TRBJ2-3, is EAGVAQSPRYKIIEKRQSVAFWCNPISGHATLYWYQQILGQGPKLLIQFQNNGVVDDSQLPKDRFSAERLKGVDSTLKIQPAKLEDSAVYLCASSLAGPGQGARDTQYFGPGTRLTVL.

The rearrangement joins TRBV29-1 to TRBJ1-2; the D is unclear. The CDR3 is 13 amino acids. Per germline, CDR1 SQVTM and CDR2 ANQGSEA. Between the trimmed V and J ends, which lost 3 bases and 4 bases, there was a span of 12 bases. CDR3 in amino acids: CSVEAGGGYGYTF. The CDR3 DNA reads as TGCAGCGTTGAGGCGGGCGGAGGCTATGGCTACACCTTC.

This sequence joins TRBV10-3 and TRBJ1-2, with D tentatively TRBD1 (6 bases). Germline CDR1 and CDR2: ENHRY and SYGVKD. The CDR3 consists of 14 residues. Trimming cost V 4 bases and J 6 bases, with 15 bases left between them. In DNA form, the CDR3 reads TGTGCCATCAGTGCCATGGGGGGGGCGGATGGCTACACCTTC. It codes for CAISAMGGADGYTF.

This clone was observed a few times. The chain couples TRBV27 to TRBJ1-4; unclear D gene. V was shortened by 4 bases and J by 8 bases, with 20 bases between the two germline ends. This CDR3 is built from 16 residues. From germline, CDR1 is MNHEY and CDR2 SMNVEV (reference sequence). CDR3 sequence (DNA): TGTGCCAGCAGTTCTCTCCCCGGATCAGGTCAGGAAAAACTGTTTTTT. It encodes CASSSLPGSGQEKLFF.

V is TRBV27 and J is TRBJ2-2, with TRBD2 matching 7 bases. The CDR3 sequence is 15 residues long. Trimming took 2 bases from V and 6 from J; bases not matched to a gene: 6. Germline values: CDR1 MNHEY, CDR2 SMNVEV (reference sequence). The CDR3: CASSLSGVVAGELFF. The DNA of the CDR3 is TGTGCCAGCAGTTTAAGCGGGGTCGTCGCCGGGGAGCTGTTTTTT.

The chain uses TRBV7-2 and TRBJ2-1; possibly TRBD2 for D (6 bases). The V gene lost 6 bases and the J gene lost 5 bases, with 11 bases spanning the gap. The CDR3 is 13 amino acids. Germline V gives CDR1 SGHTA, CDR2 FQGNSA. This CDR3 reads CASRTSSNNEQFF. CDR3 nucleotides: TGTGCCAGCAGGACTAGTTCTAACAATGAGCAGTTCTTC.

The chain employs TRBV5-6 and TRBJ2-7; 7 bases agree with TRBD2. Germline-derived CDR1 and CDR2 are SGHDT and YYEEEE. Trimming cost V 1 base and J 0 bases; bases outside gene matches: 1. The CDR3 consists of 14 residues. Here the CDR3 DNA reads TGTGCCAGCAGCTTGAGCGGGAACTCCTACGAGCAGTACTTC. Residues: CASSLSGNSYEQYF.

This clone appeared once. The rearrangement links TRBV5-5 to TRBJ1-1; TRBD1 matches 7 bases. In germline, CDR1 is SGHKS, CDR2 YYEKEE (reference sequence). This CDR3 has 14 amino acids. V lost 6 bases and J lost 1; bases outside the gene matches: 6. CDR3 region: CASTDRDTNTEAFF. DNA of the CDR3: TGTGCCAGCACCGACAGGGATACGAACACTGAAGCTTTCTTT.

The gene calls are TRBV10-1 and TRBJ1-1; tentatively, D is TRBD1 (5 bases). CDR3 size: 15 residues. From germline, CDR1 is WNHNN and CDR2 SYGVQD (reference sequence). V lost 4 bases and J 4 bases, leaving 16 bases between the germline ends. The CDR3: CASSGATGRATEAFF. As DNA, the CDR3 is TGCGCCAGCAGTGGGGCGACGGGCAGGGCCACTGAAGCTTTCTTT.

V gene TRBV19 combines with J gene TRBJ2-7, with D perhaps TRBD2 (5 bases). The CDR3 consists of 13 residues. Germline CDR1 is LNHDA and CDR2 is SQIVND (reference sequence). V shed 6 bases and J shed 5 bases, with 14 bases lying between them. The CDR3 DNA is TGTGCCAGTAGCCTGAGGGCCTATAACGAGCAGTACTTC. Protein product: CASSLRAYNEQYF.

This clone is a singleton in its sample. The rearrangement joins TRBV5-1 to TRBJ1-1; TRBD1 might be the D (5 bases). The germline CDR1 and CDR2 sequences are SGHRS and YFSETQ. Trimming pared 7 bases from V and 0 bases from J, leaving 13 bases between. The CDR3 consists of 14 residues. CDR3 sequence (DNA): TGCGCCAGCGCATTAATGGGGCTGAACACTGAAGCTTTCTTT. Its translation is CASALMGLNTEAFF.

This chain connects TRBV18 to TRBJ1-2; no reliable D call. The germline V gene has CDR1 KGHSH and CDR2 LQKENI. The CDR3 is made up of 15 amino acids. The V end was cut by 2 bases, the J end by 0 bases, with 10 bases between. The CDR3: CASSPEQAPNYGYTF. The CDR3 bases are TGTGCCAGCTCACCAGAGCAGGCCCCTAACTATGGCTACACCTTC.

The gene calls are TRBV6-1 and TRBJ2-5; TRBD1 aligns across 7 bases. CDR1 and CDR2 (germline): MNHNS, SASEGT. With 0 bases clipped from V and 5 bases from J, the junction kept 6 bases outside the gene matches. This CDR3 spans 15 amino acids. The CDR3 nucleotides read TGTGCCAGCAGTGAAGCACAGGGGTTTTTGGAGACCCAGTACTTC. Its protein is CASSEAQGFLETQYF.